The 22 T cell receptor beta chains below were found in one sample sequenced in a study of Graves' ophthalmopathy and Graves' hyperthyroidism. From RNA, the CDR3 regions of TCR beta chains were amplified and sequenced. An initial RT-PCR round employing HTBI primers preceded a second-round multiplex PCR. Via MiXCR, TCRdb re-called the multiplex PCR reads, giving one row per CDR3 protein. The data contain 170,000 or so distinct CDR3 sequences, less than 45% of them singletons. The sample comprised peripheral blood. These receptors originate from a woman between 40 and 50 years old with Graves' ophthalmopathy.

The chain employs TRBV2 and TRBJ1-1; D is perhaps TRBD1 (5 bases). Germline-derived CDR1 and CDR2 are SNHLY and FYNNEI. This CDR3 region has 15 residues. The ends were cut back, 7 bases at V and 4 bases at J, with 19 bases in the middle. The CDR3 protein is CASTLKGGESTEAFF. CDR3 DNA sequence: TGTGCCAGCACCCTCAAAGGAGGGGAAAGCACTGAAGCTTTCTTT. Full variable domain (missing parts from reference TRBV2 and TRBJ1-1): EPEVTQTPSHQVTQMGQEVILRCVPISNHLYFYWYRQILGQKVEFLVSFYNNEISEKSEIFDDQFSVERPDGSNFTLKIRSTKLEDSAMYFCASTLKGGESTEAFFGQGTRLTVV.

This clonotype was observed at least ten times. J is TRBJ1-1 and V is TRBV6-5; D is possibly TRBD1 (6 bases). The CDR3 sequence is 13 residues long. With 2 bases removed from V and 4 bases from J, the gap between germline ends came to 8 bases. The V gene's germline CDR1 is MNHEY and CDR2 SVGAGI. CDR3 sequence reads: CASSYKGGTEAFF. CDR3 nucleotides: TGTGCCAGCAGTTACAAGGGGGGCACTGAAGCTTTCTTT.

CDR3: CAIHTEAFF. The CDR3 DNA sequence: TGTGCCATCCACACTGAAGCTTTCTTT. The chain carries TRBV6-4 and TRBJ1-1; D not resolved. V was clipped by 10 bases and J by 3 bases, with 3 bases between them. The CDR3 runs 9 residues. Germline values: CDR1 MRHNA, CDR2 SNTAGT.

There are many counts of this clonotype. The chain combines TRBV18 with TRBJ1-1; possibly TRBD1 for D (5 bases). V was trimmed by 3 bases and J by 5 bases, leaving 19 bases between them. There are 16 residues in the CDR3. In germline, CDR1 is KGHSH, CDR2 LQKENI. The CDR3: CASSPRASGLGTEAFF. In DNA, the CDR3 is TGTGCCAGCTCACCCCGCGCATCAGGGTTGGGGACTGAAGCTTTCTTT.

At least ten counts were recorded for this clonotype. This chain links TRBV20-1 with TRBJ2-7, with D possibly being TRBD2 (6 bases). The CDR3 length is 17 residues. The ends were cut back, 0 bases at V and 2 bases at J, with 20 bases in the middle. The germline V gene has CDR1 DFQATT and CDR2 SNEGSKA (reference sequence). The CDR3 DNA reads TGCAGTGCTAGAGATCGGGGGATTGGGTTTAATCCCTACGAGCAGTACTTC. This gives the protein CSARDRGIGFNPYEQYF.

This chain uses TRBV24-1 with TRBJ2-5; 9 nucleotides align to TRBD2. The CDR3 has 14 amino acids. The V segment lost 7 bases and the J segment 1 base; nucleotides outside the gene matches: 3. Germline values: CDR1 KGHDR, CDR2 SFDVKD. The CDR3, as DNA: TGTGCCACCAGCTCTAGCGGGATCCAAGAGACCCAGTACTTC. Translation: CATSSSGIQETQYF.

This clonotype has ten or more counts. This chain uses TRBV28 with TRBJ1-2, with D possibly TRBD1 on 6 matching bases. This CDR3 has 17 residues. The germline V gene has CDR1 MDHEN and CDR2 SYDVKM. Trimming stripped 2 bases from V and 1 base from J, with 17 bases between. The CDR3 protein is CASSLTGDTSHNYGYTF. CDR3 nucleotides: TGTGCCAGCAGTTTAACCGGGGACACATCTCATAACTATGGCTACACCTTC.

This clonotype came up many times. V usage is TRBV27 and J usage is TRBJ1-1, with D unclear. The length of the CDR3 is 14 residues. Germline V gives CDR1 MNHEY, CDR2 SMNVEV (reference sequence). Trimming left V 5 bases short and J 6 bases short, with 16 bases between. For the CDR3, the DNA is TGTGCCAGCAGTAGCCGTCACACCCGCCCTGAAGCTTTCTTT. Translated: CASSSRHTRPEAFF.

The chain combines TRBV6-2 or TRBV6-3 with TRBJ1-1, with 9 bases matching TRBD1. CDR1 MNHEY and CDR2 SVGEGT come from the germline V gene. CDR3 length: 14 amino acids. With 2 bases clipped from V and 7 bases from J, the junction kept 5 bases outside the gene matches. The CDR3 protein is CASSYRDRVVEAFF. In nucleotides, the CDR3 is TGTGCCAGCAGTTACCGGGACAGGGTGGTTGAAGCTTTCTTT.

This clonotype was seen more than once but under ten times. This chain connects TRBV20-1 to TRBJ1-1; a possible D gene is TRBD1 (6 bases). Trimming shortened V by 7 bases and J by 5 bases, and 14 bases separated the two germline ends. Germline CDR1 is DFQATT and CDR2 is SNEGSKA (reference sequence). The CDR3 sequence is 12 residues long. CDR3 sequence: CSVGGRGTEAFF. The CDR3 DNA follows: TGCAGTGTGGGGGGGCGGGGGACTGAAGCTTTCTTT.

The gene calls are TRBV6-5 and TRBJ1-6; D possibly corresponds to TRBD1 (5 bases). V was pared by 7 bases and J by 8 bases, with 12 bases between. Germline assignment: CDR1 MNHEY and CDR2 SVGAGI. This CDR3 has 13 amino acids. CDR3 bases: TGTGCCAGCAAACGGGGGACGGATTCACCCCTCCACTTT. This encodes CASKRGTDSPLHF.

This clonotype occurred many times. The CDR3 DNA follows: TGTGCCAGCAGTTACTCGGGCAGACGGAACTATGGCTACACCTTC. It encodes CASSYSGRRNYGYTF. The chain uses TRBV6-5 and TRBJ1-2; D unclear. Germline CDR1 MNHEY, CDR2 SVGAGI. This CDR3 is 15 amino acids long. Trimming took 0 bases from V and 2 from J, leaving 10 bases between them.

This clonotype was counted at least ten times. CDR3 amino acids: CASSLNREDYQSYEQYF. The CDR3 DNA reads TGTGCCAGCAGTTTAAACAGGGAAGATTACCAATCCTACGAGCAGTACTTC. V gene TRBV12-3 or TRBV12-4 combines with J gene TRBJ2-7; D possibly corresponds to TRBD1 (6 bases). The CDR3 runs to 17 residues. V was pared by 2 bases and J by 1 base, with 18 bases between.

The chain couples TRBV6-2 or TRBV6-3 to TRBJ1-2, with 7 bases fitting TRBD1. This CDR3 is built from 16 residues. The V gene's germline CDR1 is MNHEY and CDR2 SVGEGT. V was clipped by 2 bases and J by 0 bases; unmatched bases: 6. CDR3: CASSYGGTASNYGYTF. CDR3 nucleotides: TGTGCCAGCAGTTACGGCGGGACAGCCTCTAACTATGGCTACACCTTC.

This clonotype was counted many times. The rearrangement uses TRBV11-1 and TRBJ2-5, with D perhaps matching TRBD2 (6 bases). The CDR3 is 14 residues long. V was clipped by 5 bases and J by 2 bases, with 12 bases between them. Germline lookup yields CDR1 SGHAT and CDR2 FQDESV (reference sequence). CDR3 coding DNA: TGTGCCAGCAGCCCCCGACGGGAGCAAGAGACCCAGTACTTC. This gives the protein CASSPRREQETQYF.

This clonotype was detected a few times. The rearrangement joins TRBV12-3 or TRBV12-4 to TRBJ2-2, with D uncertain. The CDR3 extends over 12 amino acids. Trimming took 9 bases from V and 8 from J, leaving 13 bases between them. The DNA for the CDR3 is TGTGCCAGTTGGGAAGGAACGGGGGAGCTGTTTTTT. This encodes CASWEGTGELFF.

This chain joins TRBV2 and TRBJ1-1; D is unresolved. The germline V gene has CDR1 SNHLY and CDR2 FYNNEI. V was shortened by 8 bases and J by 6 bases, with 19 bases between the two germline ends. CDR3 length: 14 amino acids. The chain's CDR3 is CASEFHSGRPEAFF. The CDR3 nucleotides are TGTGCCAGCGAGTTTCATTCCGGGCGTCCTGAAGCTTTCTTT.

This clonotype was counted at least ten times. The CDR3 spells CASSPPTGGTGEQYF. CDR3 coding DNA: TGTGCCAGCAGCCCGCCCACAGGGGGCACTGGCGAGCAGTACTTC. The rearrangement uses TRBV28 and TRBJ2-7; 9 bases are a match to TRBD1. From germline, CDR1 is MDHEN and CDR2 SYDVKM. CDR3 length: 15 amino acids. The V segment lost 6 bases and the J segment 6 bases; nucleotides outside the gene matches: 12. Based on the CDR3 plus reference TRBV28 and TRBJ2-7, the full variable domain is DVKVTQSSRYLVKRTGEKVFLECVQDMDHENMFWYRQDPGLGLRLIYFSYDVKMKEKGDIPEGYSVSREKKERFSLILESASTNQTSMYLCASSPPTGGTGEQYFGPGTRLTVT.

This clonotype was recorded many times. This sequence joins TRBV7-2 and TRBJ2-7, with 9 positions matching TRBD1. This CDR3 spans 15 amino acids. Trimming at V came to 5 bases and at J to 2 bases, leaving 7 bases not matched to a gene. Germline assignment: CDR1 SGHTA and CDR2 FQGNSA. CDR3 DNA: TGTGCCAGCAGCCCTACAGGGGGCAATACCTACGAGCAGTACTTC. As protein: CASSPTGGNTYEQYF.

This clonotype was counted only a few times. This rearrangement joins TRBV6-1 to TRBJ1-1; 9 bases fit TRBD1. The CDR3 is 14 amino acids. The ends lost 7 bases at V and 1 base at J; junction bases unmatched: 4. Germline assignment: CDR1 MNHNS and CDR2 SASEGT. The CDR3 sequence: CASTLGQGNTEAFF. The CDR3 bases are TGTGCCAGCACCCTGGGACAGGGGAACACTGAAGCTTTCTTT.

This clonotype was counted many times. The chain is built from TRBV12-3 or TRBV12-4 and TRBJ1-1; tentative D call: TRBD1 (5 bases). The CDR3 has 15 residues. V lost 5 bases and J lost 1, with 14 bases in between. CDR3 residues: CASSPYGARNTEAFF. CDR3 DNA: TGTGCCAGCAGTCCGTACGGGGCCCGGAACACTGAAGCTTTCTTT.

This clonotype was counted many times. The chain has TRBV28 and TRBJ2-7; perhaps TRBD1 as D (6 bases). Germline V gene data show CDR1 as MDHEN and CDR2 as SYDVKM. The V gene lost 5 bases and the J gene lost 2 bases, with 7 bases spanning the gap. The CDR3 spans 12 residues. CDR3 residues: CASSEGAYEQYF. For the CDR3, the DNA is TGTGCCAGCAGTGAGGGGGCCTACGAGCAGTACTTC.